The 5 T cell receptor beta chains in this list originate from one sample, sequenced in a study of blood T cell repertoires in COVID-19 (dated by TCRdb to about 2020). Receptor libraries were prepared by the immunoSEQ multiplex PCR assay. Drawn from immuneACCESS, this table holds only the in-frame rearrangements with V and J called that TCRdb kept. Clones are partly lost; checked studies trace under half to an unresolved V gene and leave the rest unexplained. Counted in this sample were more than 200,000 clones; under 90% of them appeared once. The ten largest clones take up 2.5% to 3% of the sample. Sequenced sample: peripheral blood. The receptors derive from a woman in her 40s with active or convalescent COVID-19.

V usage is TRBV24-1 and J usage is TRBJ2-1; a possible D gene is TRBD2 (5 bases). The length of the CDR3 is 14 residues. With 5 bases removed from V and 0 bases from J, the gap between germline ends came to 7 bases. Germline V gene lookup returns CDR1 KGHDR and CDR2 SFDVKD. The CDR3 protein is CATSAGSSYNEQFF. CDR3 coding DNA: TGTGCCACCAGTGCGGGAAGCTCCTACAATGAGCAGTTCTTC.

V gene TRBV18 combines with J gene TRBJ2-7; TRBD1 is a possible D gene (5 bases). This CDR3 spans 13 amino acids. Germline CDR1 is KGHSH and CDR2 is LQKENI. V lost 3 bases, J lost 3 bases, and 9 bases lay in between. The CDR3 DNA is TGTGCCAGCTCACCGCGGCAGGGCTACGAGCAGTACTTC. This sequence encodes CASSPRQGYEQYF.

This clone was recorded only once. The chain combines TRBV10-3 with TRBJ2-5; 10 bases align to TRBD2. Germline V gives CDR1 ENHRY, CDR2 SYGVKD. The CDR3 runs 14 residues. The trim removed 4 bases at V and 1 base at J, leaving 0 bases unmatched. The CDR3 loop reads CAISGTSGQETQYF. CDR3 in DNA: TGTGCCATCAGTGGGACTAGCGGCCAAGAGACCCAGTACTTC.

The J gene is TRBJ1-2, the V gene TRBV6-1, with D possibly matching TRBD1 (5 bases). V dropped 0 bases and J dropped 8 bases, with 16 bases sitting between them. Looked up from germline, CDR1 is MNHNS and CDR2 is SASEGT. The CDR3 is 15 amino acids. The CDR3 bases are TGTGCCAGCAGTGAAGCGGGGTCAGGGCGAAGCGGCTACACCTTC. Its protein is CASSEAGSGRSGYTF.

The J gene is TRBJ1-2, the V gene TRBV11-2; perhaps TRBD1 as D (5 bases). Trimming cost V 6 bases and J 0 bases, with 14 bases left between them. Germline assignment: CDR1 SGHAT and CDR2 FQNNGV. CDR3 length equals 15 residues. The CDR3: CASRSIVTANYGYTF. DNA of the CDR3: TGTGCCAGCAGATCCATCGTGACAGCTAACTATGGCTACACCTTC.